Listed below are T cell receptor beta chains from one sample, sequenced in a study of blood T cell repertoires in COVID-19. Sequenced by immunoSEQ multiplex PCR; TCRdb stores in-frame clones only, minus some. The profile shows about 380,000 clones, 87% of them singletons. The sample consisted of PBMCs or T cells enriched from blood (not recorded which). Receptors were obtained from a man aged 25-40 years who had recovered from COVID-19. Both conserved end residues are part of each CDR3. D genes are given only for firm matches. Not every row has a clone size; where given, it reads once, few, many or a size class.

clone_size	d_call	v_call	j_call	cdr3_aa	cdr3_nt
-	-	TRBV6-5	TRBJ2-3	CASSSKTTSSDTQYF	TGTGCCAGCAGTAGCAAAACGACTAGTTCTGATACGCAGTATTTT
-	TRBD2	TRBV7-8	TRBJ2-1	CASSRTSGAYNEQFF	TGTGCCAGCAGCCGGACTAGCGGTGCATACAATGAGCAGTTCTTC
once	TRBD1	TRBV24-1	TRBJ2-2	CATSEGTGRTGELFF	TGTGCCACCAGTGAAGGGACAGGGAGGACCGGGGAGCTGTTTTTT
-	TRBD1	TRBV5-1	TRBJ1-6	CASSPDGQGSSYNSPLHF	TGCGCCAGCAGCCCGGACGGACAGGGGAGCTCCTATAATTCACCCCTCCACTTT
-	-	TRBV10-3	TRBJ2-2	CAIKDGQGVTGELFF	TGTGCCATCAAAGACGGTCAAGGGGTCACCGGGGAGCTGTTTTTT
-	TRBD2	TRBV9	TRBJ2-3	CASSVPGGDTQYF	TGTGCCAGCAGCGTACCCGGGGGGGATACGCAGTATTTT
-	-	TRBV15	TRBJ2-1	CATRKTGTAGDEQFF	TGTGCCACCCGGAAGACCGGGACAGCGGGCGATGAGCAGTTCTTC
-	TRBD1	TRBV6-1	TRBJ1-2	CASSDPGQALSNYGYTF	TGTGCCAGCAGTGATCCGGGACAGGCGCTATCTAACTATGGCTACACCTTC
-	-	TRBV7-9	TRBJ1-1	CASSLGGRPMNTEAFF	TGTGCCAGCAGCTTAGGGGGGAGGCCCATGAACACTGAAGCTTTCTTT
-	-	TRBV6-5	TRBJ1-1	CASKGEMNTEAFF	TGTGCCAGCAAGGGGGAGATGAACACTGAAGCTTTCTTT
-	-	TRBV3-1/TRBV3-2	TRBJ2-7	CASSQGMWGQAVSYEQYF	TGTGCCAGCAGCCAAGGGATGTGGGGCCAGGCGGTATCCTACGAGCAGTACTTC
-	-	TRBV4-1	TRBJ1-6	CASSLLTGRNNSPLHF	TGCGCCAGCAGCTTACTCACAGGTCGTAACAATTCACCCCTCCACTTT
few	TRBD1	TRBV9	TRBJ1-5	CASSGGGGGYQPQHF	TGTGCCAGCAGCGGGGGAGGAGGGGGCTATCAGCCCCAGCATTTT
once	-	TRBV4-1	TRBJ1-5	CASSQQVNQPQHF	TGCGCCAGCAGCCAACAGGTTAATCAGCCCCAGCATTTT
-	-	TRBV7-9	TRBJ2-2	CASSSTTELGTGELFF	TGTGCCAGCAGCTCCACCACGGAGTTGGGCACCGGGGAGCTGTTTTTT
-	-	TRBV21-1	TRBJ2-7	CASSSGPNSSYEQYF	TGTGCCAGCAGCAGCGGGCCTAATAGCTCCTACGAGCAGTACTTC
once	-	TRBV2	TRBJ1-1	CAIHDGWGQNTEAFF	TGTGCCATCCACGATGGGTGGGGCCAGAACACTGAAGCTTTCTTT
-	-	TRBV19	TRBJ1-6	CASSTITGNSPLHF	TGTGCCAGTAGTACAATAACAGGGAATTCACCCCTCCACTTT
-	-	TRBV19	TRBJ1-2	CASSVLQGNYGYTF	TGTGCCAGTAGTGTCCTTCAGGGGAACTATGGCTACACCTTC
-	TRBD2	TRBV5-4	TRBJ2-7	CASSAGTSGGLYEQYF	TGTGCCAGCAGCGCCGGGACTAGCGGGGGACTCTACGAGCAGTACTTC
-	TRBD1	TRBV11-2	TRBJ1-1	CASSPGQLISTEAFF	TGTGCCAGCAGCCCGGGACAGCTTATATCCACTGAAGCTTTCTTT
-	-	TRBV3-1/TRBV3-2	TRBJ2-7	CASSQARGSSYEQYF	TGTGCCAGCAGCCAAGCGCGGGGCTCGTCCTACGAGCAGTACTTC
-	-	TRBV5-1	TRBJ1-1	CASSLAAADTEAFF	TGCGCCAGCAGCTTGGCTGCGGCGGACACTGAAGCTTTCTTT